The table lists the clone carrying this T cell receptor beta chain with a count of one. The antigen is not known. These data are taken from a study of CD8 T cells in Susac syndrome. About the study: Sequenced Susac syndrome patients included roughly six with clinically active disease and about eight in remission. Patients with Susac syndrome were therapy-naive, on corticosteroids, or on intravenous immunoglobulin alone at the time that blood was drawn.

Reverse transcription used roughly 0.45 to 1 ug RNA and random hexamers. TCRdb called the immunoSEQ multiplex PCR reads again in MiXCR, with one record for every CDR3 protein. The table shows 67,000 or so distinct CDR3 sequences, with 93% occurring only once. This CDR3 has 15 residues. Germline V gives CDR1 LGHDT, CDR2 YNNKEL (reference sequence). Trimming left V 0 bases short and J 4 bases short, with 12 bases between. Study-level findings and limits: The Susac syndrome CD4+ T cell repertoires displayed no clonal expansion.

This clonotype originated in a human donor with Susac syndrome. What was sequenced was CD4+ T cells from PBMCs. The V call is TRBV3-1, the J call TRBJ1-1; a weak D match, TRBD1 (5 bases). The CDR3 reads CASSQDRGRGTEAFF. CDR3 nucleotide sequence: TGTGCCAGCAGCCAAGACCGGGGCCGGGGCACTGAAGCTTTCTTT.